The 21 T cell receptor beta chains in this list originate from one sample, sequenced in a study of shared clonotypes between healthy human individuals. Assay: immunoSEQ multiplex PCR; the TCRdb copy retains only in-frame clones and omits some. The table shows about 1.1 million clones, with around 78% occurring only once. Sequencing was performed on memory CD4+ T cells from PBMCs. Subset indicated: CD45RA-negative fraction. All receptors come from a man aged 18 to 30 in good health. Some clones in this sample may be carry-over from other donors' samples.

This chain links TRBV18 with TRBJ1-5, with a tentative D call TRBD1 (5 bases). This CDR3 has 16 amino acids. Germline V gene lookup returns CDR1 KGHSH and CDR2 LQKENI. The ends were cut back, 2 bases at V and 4 bases at J, with 15 bases in the middle. The CDR3 coding sequence is TGTGCCAGCTCACCATTTTACCGGGACCCTAATCAGCCCCAGCATTTT. Translating gives CASSPFYRDPNQPQHF.

The DNA for the CDR3 is TGTGCCAGCTCACCACCTCTCCAGGGGATCCCTCTAGTCAACACCATATATTTT. Its translation: CASSPPLQGIPLVNTIYF. V is TRBV18 and J is TRBJ1-3; possibly TRBD1 for D (6 bases). The V and J ends lost 0 bases and 7 bases respectively, with 22 bases between them. The CDR3 runs to 18 residues. The germline gives CDR1 KGHSH, CDR2 LQKENI.

V and J are TRBV9 and TRBJ1-1, with D possibly matching TRBD1 (6 bases). Germline V CDR1 and CDR2: SGDLS, YYNGEE. The CDR3 has 15 amino acids. V was trimmed by 0 bases and J by 4 bases, leaving 13 bases between them. The CDR3, as DNA: TGTGCCAGCAGCGTAGGGGACACCACCCGCACTGAAGCTTTCTTT. It is translated as CASSVGDTTRTEAFF. The full variable domain, its missing parts supplied by reference TRBV9 and TRBJ1-1, is DSGVTQTPKHLITATGQRVTLRCSPRSGDLSVYWYQQSLDQGLQFLIQYYNGEERAKGNILERFSAQQFPDLHSELNLSSLELGDSALYFCASSVGDTTRTEAFFGQGTRLTVV.

The chain has TRBV6-5 and TRBJ2-5; TRBD1 aligns across 9 bases. This CDR3 has 13 amino acids. In germline, CDR1 is MNHEY, CDR2 SVGAGI. V shed 6 bases, J shed 3 bases, and the junction held 2 bases outside the gene matches. The CDR3 loop is CASRTGGEETQYF. CDR3 sequence (DNA): TGTGCCAGCAGAACAGGGGGCGAAGAGACCCAGTACTTC.

V is TRBV27 and J is TRBJ2-5; the match to TRBD2 covers 7 bases. Unmatched junction bases numbered 7, after V lost 6 bases and J lost 0 bases. Germline V CDR1 and CDR2: MNHEY, SMNVEV (reference sequence). The CDR3 contains 15 residues. Here the CDR3 reads CASRLLALNQETQYF. CDR3 nucleotide sequence: TGTGCCAGCAGATTACTAGCGCTTAACCAAGAGACCCAGTACTTC.

The chain couples TRBV28 to TRBJ2-1; D perhaps matches TRBD2 (6 bases). This CDR3 comprises 15 residues. CDR1 and CDR2 (germline): MDHEN, SYDVKM. Trimming took 1 base from V and 3 from J, leaving 10 bases between them. The CDR3, as DNA: TGTGCCAGCAGTTTATACGGGGGTAGCTACAATGAGCAGTTCTTC. Protein sequence: CASSLYGGSYNEQFF.

V gene TRBV5-1 combines with J gene TRBJ2-1; 9 bases are a match to TRBD2. With 0 bases clipped from V and 9 bases from J, the junction kept 10 bases outside the gene matches. CDR1 and CDR2 (germline): SGHRS, YFSETQ. CDR3 length: 16 amino acids. CDR3 DNA: TGCGCCAGCAGCTTGGATCTGGGCGGGAGGGTAGGTGAGCAGTTCTTC. Translation gives CASSLDLGGRVGEQFF.

The chain combines TRBV5-1 with TRBJ2-3, with 8 bases fitting TRBD2. Losses at the gene ends were 0 bases for V and 4 bases for J; bases not matched to a gene: 7. This CDR3 comprises 16 residues. CDR1 and CDR2 from the germline V gene are SGHRS and YFSETQ. In DNA, the CDR3 is TGCGCCAGCAGCTTGGAAAGACGGGAGGGGGCAGATACGCAGTATTTT. It encodes CASSLERREGADTQYF.

The chain carries TRBV7-3 and TRBJ2-7; a weak D match, TRBD2 (6 bases). The germline gives CDR1 SGHTA, CDR2 FQGTGA. V lost 2 bases to trimming and J lost 0 bases, with 11 bases between them. The CDR3 is 15 residues long. CDR3 in amino acids: CASSLFPSVSYEQYF. The DNA of the CDR3 is TGTGCCAGCAGCTTATTCCCTAGCGTCTCCTACGAGCAGTACTTC.

V gene TRBV9 combines with J gene TRBJ2-1; 11 bases are a match to TRBD2. The CDR3 length is 15 residues. The V gene end was trimmed by 5 bases and the J gene end by 5 bases; junction bases not matched to a gene: 6. Per the germline V gene, CDR1 is SGDLS and CDR2 is YYNGEE. Here the CDR3 reads CASSQTSGTHNEQFF. The CDR3 region has the DNA TGTGCCAGCAGTCAGACTAGCGGGACTCACAATGAGCAGTTCTTC.

The genes are TRBV27 and TRBJ2-5; maybe TRBD2 (6 bases). There are 17 residues in the CDR3. V lost 0 bases to trimming and J lost 2 bases, with 16 bases between them. Germline V gene sequence: CDR1 MNHEY, CDR2 SMNVEV (reference sequence). CDR3 loop: CASSLSNGGPEQETQYF. The DNA for the CDR3 is TGTGCCAGCAGTTTATCCAACGGGGGACCCGAACAAGAGACCCAGTACTTC.

This clone was detected a few times. The V gene is TRBV28, the J gene TRBJ2-7; D uncertain. Germline loops: CDR1 MDHEN, CDR2 SYDVKM. Trimming pared 3 bases from V and 6 bases from J, leaving 12 bases between. CDR3 size: 13 residues. The CDR3, as DNA: TGTGCCAGCAGTTTGCCTGATCCGCTCGAGCAGTACTTC. It yields the protein CASSLPDPLEQYF. Filled out from reference TRBV28 and TRBJ2-7, the complete variable domain reads DVKVTQSSRYLVKRTGEKVFLECVQDMDHENMFWYRQDPGLGLRLIYFSYDVKMKEKGDIPEGYSVSREKKERFSLILESASTNQTSMYLCASSLPDPLEQYFGPGTRLTVT.

The chain combines TRBV5-4 with TRBJ2-3; a weak D match, TRBD2 (6 bases). V was cut by 0 bases and J by 3 bases, with 14 bases left in between. The CDR3 is 16 residues long. The germline gives CDR1 SGHNT, CDR2 YYREEE (reference sequence). The CDR3 bases are TGTGCCAGCAGCTTGGTTGAGCGGGCCGGTACAGATACGCAGTATTTT. It translates to CASSLVERAGTDTQYF.

V usage is TRBV7-8 and J usage is TRBJ1-4, with TRBD1 identical over 7 bases. CDR3 length equals 18 residues. V trimming: 0 bases; J trimming: 3 bases; junction bases outside the gene matches: 10. Looked up from germline, CDR1 is SGHVS and CDR2 is FQNEAQ. CDR3 region: CASSLALQGSAPNEKLFF. The CDR3 DNA reads as TGTGCCAGCAGCTTAGCGCTACAGGGGTCGGCGCCTAATGAAAAACTGTTTTTT.

On this clone itself: The same CDR3 also results from other DNA sequences found in this sample. The chain has TRBV7-2 and TRBJ1-4, with unresolved D. Looked up from germline, CDR1 is SGHTA and CDR2 is FQGNSA. Trimming took 1 base from V and 8 from J, leaving 8 bases between them. This CDR3 comprises 13 residues. CDR3 DNA sequence: TGTGCCAGCAGCTTAGAGACGGGAGAAAAACTGTTTTTT. Translating it yields CASSLETGEKLFF.

The V gene is TRBV2, the J gene TRBJ2-2; D is perhaps TRBD1 (6 bases). The germline V gene has CDR1 SNHLY and CDR2 FYNNEI. V dropped 7 bases and J dropped 4 bases, with 13 bases sitting between them. There are 14 residues in the CDR3. The CDR3 loop is CASKTGQTTGELFF. CDR3 in DNA: TGTGCCAGCAAAACCGGACAGACCACCGGGGAGCTGTTTTTT. Complete variable domain (other parts from reference TRBV2 and TRBJ2-2): EPEVTQTPSHQVTQMGQEVILRCVPISNHLYFYWYRQILGQKVEFLVSFYNNEISEKSEIFDDQFSVERPDGSNFTLKIRSTKLEDSAMYFCASKTGQTTGELFFGEGSRLTVL.

The rearrangement joins TRBV6-1 to TRBJ2-3, with D maybe TRBD2 (5 bases). V lost 3 bases and J 0 bases, leaving 7 bases between the germline ends. Germline V lookup: CDR1 MNHNS, CDR2 SASEGT. CDR3 size: 14 residues. CDR3 coding DNA: TGTGCCAGCAGTGATGGCGGGAGCACAGATACGCAGTATTTT. Protein: CASSDGGSTDTQYF.

This chain joins TRBV7-2 and TRBJ2-2, with TRBD2 matching over 8 bases. This CDR3 comprises 16 residues. The V gene's germline CDR1 is SGHTA and CDR2 FQGNSA. V lost 1 base and J lost 6; bases outside the gene matches: 7. The CDR3 sequence: CASSLVGTSTAGELFF. Written as DNA, the CDR3 is TGTGCCAGCAGCTTAGTCGGGACTAGTACGGCCGGGGAGCTGTTTTTT.

This chain's CDR3 is CASSGVTGELFF. In DNA, the CDR3 is TGTGCCAGCAGTGGGGTAACCGGGGAGCTGTTTTTT. The chain recombines TRBV2 with TRBJ2-2; D remains ambiguous. Germline V gene sequence: CDR1 SNHLY, CDR2 FYNNEI. Trimming took off 4 bases at V and 5 bases at J, with 5 bases between the two ends. The CDR3 contains 12 residues.

This clone was recorded a few times. V usage is TRBV6-6 and J usage is TRBJ1-3; D ambiguous. V was cut by 10 bases and J by 0 bases, with 4 bases left in between. The CDR3 contains 11 residues. Germline lookup yields CDR1 MNHNY and CDR2 SVGAGI (reference sequence). In nucleotides, the CDR3 is TGTGCCACCAGCTCTGGAAACACCATATATTTT. Residues: CATSSGNTIYF.

V usage is TRBV9 and J usage is TRBJ1-3; possible D gene TRBD1, 5 bases. The CDR3 totals 18 residues. V lost 3 bases to trimming and J lost 1 base, with 20 bases between them. CDR1 SGDLS and CDR2 YYNGEE come from the germline V gene. The CDR3: CASSAGMGREPSGNTIYF. CDR3 in DNA: TGTGCCAGCAGCGCGGGGATGGGACGGGAACCATCTGGAAACACCATATATTTT.